Shown below are 32 T cell receptor beta chains from a single sample sequenced in a study of Ad26.COV2.S vaccination and SARS-CoV-2 variants. Produced via immunoSEQ multiplex PCR; TCRdb's table is partial and in-frame only. The sample contains around 370,000 clones, about 90% of which appear only once. Specimen: peripheral blood, collected after recovery from COVID-19. These receptors all stem from a human donor who had recovered from COVID-19.

The sample holds a few counts of this clone. V is TRBV3-1 (or the pseudogene TRBV3-2) and J is TRBJ2-2; the match to TRBD1 covers 9 bases. Trimming took 6 bases from V and 7 from J; bases not matched to a gene: 12. From germline, CDR1 is LGHDT and CDR2 YNNKEL (reference sequence). The CDR3 sequence is 16 residues long. The CDR3 DNA follows: TGTGCCAGCAGTACCCTCCGGGACAGGGTCGGCGGGGAGCTGTTTTTT. This gives the protein CASSTLRDRVGGELFF.

The rearrangement uses TRBV7-9 and TRBJ1-1; a weak D match, TRBD1 (5 bases). The germline gives CDR1 SEHNR, CDR2 FQNEAQ (reference sequence). Trimming took 5 bases from V and 0 from J, leaving 13 bases between them. The CDR3 extends over 15 amino acids. The CDR3 protein is CASSPQGNMNTEAFF. The DNA of the CDR3 is TGTGCCAGCAGCCCCCAGGGTAATATGAACACTGAAGCTTTCTTT.

The count of this clone is one. The rearrangement joins TRBV29-1 to TRBJ2-7; D remains ambiguous. The germline CDR1 and CDR2 sequences are SQVTM and ANQGSEA. Trimming pared 5 bases from V and 4 bases from J, leaving 15 bases between. CDR3 length equals 13 residues. The CDR3 loop is CSVYTGREYEQYF. The CDR3 bases are TGCAGCGTTTATACGGGCCGAGAATACGAGCAGTACTTC.

The V call is TRBV5-1, the J call TRBJ2-3, with D possibly matching TRBD1 (6 bases). The CDR3 is made up of 16 amino acids. V was trimmed by 4 bases and J by 1 base, leaving 16 bases between them. Germline assignment: CDR1 SGHRS and CDR2 YFSETQ. For the CDR3, the DNA is TGCGCCAGCAGCCCCGGACAGAGAACTGGCACAGATACGCAGTATTTT. Translation gives CASSPGQRTGTDTQYF.

A word on this clone: Other DNA sequences in the same sample also yield this CDR3. Here the CDR3 reads CASSLVGGGAVQETQYF. CDR3 DNA: TGTGCCAGCAGCTTAGTTGGCGGGGGGGCGGTCCAAGAGACCCAGTACTTC. The V call is TRBV7-2, the J call TRBJ2-5, with TRBD2 matching 9 bases. The CDR3 loop spans 17 amino acids. Germline V gives CDR1 SGHTA, CDR2 FQGNSA. The V and J ends lost 1 base and 1 base, in that order; junction bases with no gene match: 7.

The chain uses TRBV3-1 (or the pseudogene TRBV3-2) and TRBJ2-7; tentative D call: TRBD2 (7 bases). The V end was cut by 3 bases, the J end by 0 bases, with 15 bases between. The length of the CDR3 is 16 residues. From germline, CDR1 is LGHDT and CDR2 YNNKEL (reference sequence). CDR3 residues: CASSQRAGTSSYEQYF. As DNA, the CDR3 is TGTGCCAGCAGCCAGAGAGCGGGGACAAGCTCCTACGAGCAGTACTTC.

The rearrangement links TRBV9 to TRBJ1-2, with D perhaps matching TRBD1 (5 bases). The germline V gene has CDR1 SGDLS and CDR2 YYNGEE. The CDR3 has 14 residues. Trimming took 0 bases from V and 8 from J, leaving 14 bases between them. CDR3 bases: TGTGCCAGCAGCGTAGCCCCGGGGGAGGGCGGCTACACCTTC. It encodes CASSVAPGEGGYTF.

This chain joins TRBV5-6 and TRBJ2-1, with TRBD2 identical over 12 bases. Per the germline V gene, CDR1 is SGHDT and CDR2 is YYEEEE. With V trimmed by 4 bases and J by 8 bases, 7 bases remained unmatched. The length of the CDR3 is 15 residues. The CDR3: CASSPGLAGLYEQFF. The CDR3 coding sequence is TGTGCCAGCAGCCCCGGACTAGCGGGGCTTTATGAGCAGTTCTTC.

The rearrangement links TRBV7-2 to TRBJ2-5; 12 nucleotides align to TRBD2. The CDR3 consists of 14 residues. CDR1 and CDR2 from the germline V gene are SGHTA and FQGNSA. The junction had 0 bases not matched to a gene; V was cut back by 5 bases and J by 2 bases. CDR3 sequence: CASSGLAGQETQYF. In DNA form, the CDR3 reads TGTGCCAGCAGCGGACTAGCGGGACAAGAGACCCAGTACTTC.

This rearrangement joins TRBV5-1 to TRBJ1-3; a possible D gene is TRBD1 (5 bases). The CDR3 runs 16 residues. CDR1 and CDR2 (germline): SGHRS, YFSETQ. Trimming pared 0 bases from V and 2 bases from J, leaving 12 bases between. The CDR3 sequence is CASSLDAGRAGNTIYF. The CDR3 DNA reads as TGCGCCAGCAGCTTGGACGCGGGGCGGGCTGGAAACACCATATATTTT.

The J gene is TRBJ1-6, the V gene TRBV6-1; the D is unclear. Germline V gene data show CDR1 as MNHNS and CDR2 as SASEGT. This CDR3 has 15 residues. Trimming left V 6 bases short and J 0 bases short, with 9 bases between. The CDR3 bases are TGTGCCAGCAGCCAATTGGGCTCCTATAATTCACCCCTCCACTTT. It translates to CASSQLGSYNSPLHF.

The chain couples TRBV3-1 (or the pseudogene TRBV3-2) to TRBJ1-2, with 8 bases lining up with TRBD1. This CDR3 region has 13 residues. V trimming: 1 base; J trimming: 9 bases; junction bases outside the gene matches: 4. Germline loops: CDR1 LGHDT, CDR2 YNNKEL (reference sequence). The CDR3 DNA follows: TGTGCCAGCAGCCAAGGGGACAGGATCCGCTACACCTTC. Protein sequence: CASSQGDRIRYTF.

This clone was recorded a few times. The chain joins TRBV29-1 to TRBJ2-2; TRBD1 matches at 11 bases. This CDR3 has 14 amino acids. Germline V lookup: CDR1 SQVTM, CDR2 ANQGSEA. V was pared by 4 bases and J by 6 bases, with 4 bases of the junction left unmatched. CDR3: CSVGPGQGAGELFF. The CDR3 nucleotides read TGCAGCGTTGGACCGGGACAGGGGGCCGGGGAGCTGTTTTTT.

The sample holds one count of this clone. The chain joins TRBV4-1 to TRBJ1-2, with D perhaps TRBD1 (6 bases). From germline, CDR1 is MGHRA and CDR2 YSYEKL. The CDR3 loop spans 15 amino acids. V gave up 0 bases and J gave up 6 bases, with 14 bases separating them. The CDR3 bases are TGCGCCAGCAGCCAAGACTCCCGGGACAAAGATGGCTACACCTTC. The encoded protein is CASSQDSRDKDGYTF.

This chain links TRBV18 with TRBJ1-1; unclear D gene. The CDR3 has 15 residues. CDR1 KGHSH and CDR2 LQKENI come from the germline V gene. Trimming shortened V by 1 base and J by 1 base, and 10 bases separated the two germline ends. This CDR3 is CASSPLETPNTEAFF. For the CDR3, the DNA is TGTGCCAGCTCACCACTTGAGACACCGAACACTGAAGCTTTCTTT.

The chain carries TRBV12-3 or TRBV12-4 and TRBJ2-3, with D hard to call. The V gene lost 1 base and the J gene lost 9 bases, with 8 bases spanning the gap. The CDR3 is 12 amino acids. CDR3 loop: CASSLGPTTQYF. CDR3 DNA: TGTGCCAGCAGTTTAGGACCCACGACGCAGTATTTT.

This chain joins TRBV9 and TRBJ2-1; 9 bases fit TRBD2. Per the germline V gene, CDR1 is SGDLS and CDR2 is YYNGEE. Trimming took 7 bases from V and 5 from J; bases not matched to a gene: 10. The CDR3 is made up of 15 amino acids. DNA for the CDR3: TGTGCCAGCGGAGTTAGCGGGGGACTTAACAATGAGCAGTTCTTC. Its protein is CASGVSGGLNNEQFF.

The chain couples TRBV2 to TRBJ2-3; weak D call: TRBD2 (6 bases). The CDR3 extends over 15 amino acids. The V and J ends lost 8 bases and 0 bases respectively, with 15 bases between them. Germline lookup yields CDR1 SNHLY and CDR2 FYNNEI. The CDR3 coding sequence is TGTGCCAGCCGATGGGCGGGGACTAGCACAGATACGCAGTATTTT. It yields the protein CASRWAGTSTDTQYF.

The chain is built from TRBV9 and TRBJ2-1, with D possibly called TRBD1 or TRBD2 (6 bases each). This CDR3 spans 16 amino acids. Trimming left V 3 bases short and J 3 bases short, with 16 bases between. Per germline, CDR1 SGDLS and CDR2 YYNGEE. The CDR3 sequence: CASSEAARGRYNEQFF. For the CDR3, the DNA is TGTGCCAGCAGCGAGGCCGCCCGGGGGCGCTACAATGAGCAGTTCTTC. The full variable domain, with the rest looked up from reference TRBV9 and TRBJ2-1, is DSGVTQTPKHLITATGQRVTLRCSPRSGDLSVYWYQQSLDQGLQFLIQYYNGEERAKGNILERFSAQQFPDLHSELNLSSLELGDSALYFCASSEAARGRYNEQFFGPGTRLTVL.

This clone has a single count. V gene TRBV7-9 combines with J gene TRBJ2-2, with no clear D. The V gene's germline CDR1 is SEHNR and CDR2 FQNEAQ (reference sequence). V gave up 1 base and J gave up 0 bases, with 6 bases separating them. The CDR3 spans 15 residues. This CDR3 is CASSLGGANTGELFF. CDR3 bases: TGTGCCAGCAGCTTAGGTGGCGCGAACACCGGGGAGCTGTTTTTT.

This sequence joins TRBV19 and TRBJ1-1; the D is unclear. CDR1 LNHDA and CDR2 SQIVND come from the germline V gene (reference sequence). V lost 1 base and J 8 bases, leaving 17 bases between the germline ends. This CDR3 has 15 amino acids. CDR3 sequence: CASSIGTRRESEAFF. For the CDR3, the DNA is TGTGCCAGTAGTATAGGAACAAGGAGAGAATCCGAAGCTTTCTTT. Supplemented by reference TRBV19 and TRBJ1-1, the full variable domain reads DGGITQSPKYLFRKEGQNVTLSCEQNLNHDAMYWYRQDPGQGLRLIYYSQIVNDFQKGDIAEGYSVSREKKESFPLTVTSAQKNPTAFYLCASSIGTRRESEAFFGQGTRLTVV.

The CDR3 sequence: CASSRSGTGESPLHF. The DNA for the CDR3 is TGTGCCAGCAGTCGTAGTGGGACAGGGGAATCACCCCTCCACTTT. V is TRBV9 and J is TRBJ1-6, with 10 positions matching TRBD1. The germline gives CDR1 SGDLS, CDR2 YYNGEE. V was pared by 5 bases and J by 10 bases, with 9 bases of the junction left unmatched. The CDR3 loop spans 15 amino acids. Full variable domain (rest looked up from reference TRBV9 and TRBJ1-6): DSGVTQTPKHLITATGQRVTLRCSPRSGDLSVYWYQQSLDQGLQFLIQYYNGEERAKGNILERFSAQQFPDLHSELNLSSLELGDSALYFCASSRSGTGESPLHFGNGTRLTVT.

The J gene is TRBJ2-3, the V gene TRBV6-5; 13 nucleotides line up with TRBD2. Germline CDR1 MNHEY, CDR2 SVGAGI. CDR3 length equals 15 residues. The trim removed 8 bases at V and 14 bases at J, leaving 16 bases unmatched. The CDR3 spells CASWQRGLAGFLLYF. CDR3 nucleotides: TGTGCCAGCTGGCAACGGGGACTAGCGGGGTTCTTGTTGTATTTT.

V usage is TRBV12-5 and J usage is TRBJ2-1; D perhaps matches TRBD2 (5 bases). CDR1 is LGHNT, CDR2 FRNRAP, per germline. V dropped 0 bases and J dropped 1 base, with 7 bases sitting between them. The CDR3 extends over 15 amino acids. The CDR3: CASGLVGVSYNEQFF. CDR3 coding DNA: TGTGCTAGTGGTTTGGTCGGGGTGTCCTACAATGAGCAGTTCTTC.

The chain is built from TRBV29-1 and TRBJ2-1; D gene unclear. V lost 8 bases and J lost 4, with 6 bases in between. Germline lookup yields CDR1 SQVTM and CDR2 ANQGSEA. CDR3 length equals 10 residues. DNA of the CDR3: TGCAGCTCCTGGTACAATGAGCAGTTCTTC. The encoded protein is CSSWYNEQFF.

V usage is TRBV2 and J usage is TRBJ2-5, with 9 bases lining up with TRBD2. V trimming: 8 bases; J trimming: 4 bases; junction bases outside the gene matches: 20. In germline, CDR1 is SNHLY, CDR2 FYNNEI. CDR3 length equals 18 residues. CDR3 loop: CASRLGAGGPSLGETQYF. CDR3 DNA: TGTGCCAGCCGCTTAGGGGCGGGGGGGCCTAGTTTGGGAGAGACCCAGTACTTC.

The chain recombines TRBV2 with TRBJ2-5; unclear D gene. V was shortened by 7 bases and J by 2 bases, with 23 bases between the two germline ends. Looked up from germline, CDR1 is SNHLY and CDR2 is FYNNEI. This CDR3 spans 17 amino acids. The CDR3 loop reads CASKGRTPAWGQETQYF. CDR3 nucleotides: TGTGCCAGCAAGGGCAGGACCCCGGCCTGGGGACAAGAGACCCAGTACTTC.

The chain employs TRBV2 and TRBJ2-7; D is undetermined. Germline V lookup: CDR1 SNHLY, CDR2 FYNNEI. Trimming took off 2 bases at V and 5 bases at J, with 10 bases between the two ends. The CDR3 contains 13 residues. The CDR3 protein is CASSELKINEQYF. In nucleotides, the CDR3 is TGTGCCAGCAGTGAATTAAAGATAAACGAGCAGTACTTC.

The chain carries TRBV7-9 and TRBJ1-3; no clear D gene. This CDR3 is built from 15 residues. From germline, CDR1 is SEHNR and CDR2 FQNEAQ (reference sequence). Trimming stripped 6 bases from V and 0 bases from J, with 12 bases between. CDR3 residues: CASSKDGSSGNTIYF. The DNA of the CDR3 is TGTGCCAGCAGTAAGGACGGAAGCTCTGGAAACACCATATATTTT.

The V call is TRBV6-5, the J call TRBJ1-2, with D maybe TRBD1 (5 bases). CDR1 is MNHEY, CDR2 SVGAGI, per germline. The CDR3 runs 14 residues. Trimming left V 4 bases short and J 2 bases short, with 11 bases between. The CDR3 reads CASSWGMPNYGYTF. CDR3 nucleotide sequence: TGTGCCAGCAGTTGGGGCATGCCAAACTATGGCTACACCTTC.

Concerning this clone itself: This may be a read error, as it is one base from a much larger clone. The gene calls are TRBV25-1 and TRBJ1-1; 7 nucleotides line up with TRBD1. Trimming removed 5 bases from V and 4 bases from J; junction bases left unmatched: 4. CDR3 length equals 13 residues. CDR1 is MGHDK and CDR2 is SYGVNS in the germline V gene. In nucleotides, the CDR3 is TGTGCCAGCAGTCTACAGGGGAGCACTGAAGCTTTCTTT. Protein: CASSLQGSTEAFF.

The chain has TRBV11-2 and TRBJ2-1; TRBD1 or TRBD2 may be the D gene (5 bases each). The germline V gene encodes CDR1 SGHAT and CDR2 FQNNGV. V was trimmed by 0 bases and J by 4 bases, leaving 13 bases between them. The CDR3 contains 16 residues. CDR3 protein: CASSLDRDLFYNEQFF. The DNA for the CDR3 is TGTGCCAGCAGCTTAGATAGGGACCTCTTTTACAATGAGCAGTTCTTC.